A single sample gave rise to the 29 T cell receptor beta chains below, sequenced in a study of T cells in Graves' hyperthyroidism and ophthalmopathy. Using RNA transcripts as the source, TCR beta CDR3 regions were amplified. A first-round RT-PCR of the TCR CDR3 used the HTBI primer set. TCRdb redid the calling of the multiplex PCR reads with MiXCR, one entry per CDR3 protein. The sample lists around 600,000 distinct CDR3 sequences; more than 12% were seen once. The sample consisted of blood. Receptors were obtained from a woman aged 45-60 years with Graves' ophthalmopathy.

This clonotype was recorded at least ten times. V and J are TRBV20-1 and TRBJ2-2, with D uncertain. V dropped 2 bases and J dropped 2 bases, with 9 bases sitting between them. CDR1 is DFQATT and CDR2 is SNEGSKA in the germline V gene (reference sequence). The CDR3 contains 14 residues. CDR3 coding DNA: TGCAGTGCTAGATTTACAGTCAACACCGGGGAGCTGTTTTTT. This translates into CSARFTVNTGELFF.

This clonotype was seen a handful of times. CDR3 in DNA: TGTGCCAGCAGCTTAATAATAGGCACCGGGGAGCTGTTTTTT. This translates into CASSLIIGTGELFF. The chain employs TRBV7-3 and TRBJ2-2; D remains ambiguous. The V end was cut by 1 base, the J end by 4 bases, with 7 bases between. The CDR3 consists of 14 residues. Germline assignment: CDR1 SGHTA and CDR2 FQGTGA.

The genes are TRBV24-1 and TRBJ1-4; 9 nucleotides agree with TRBD1. Trimming cost V 4 bases and J 4 bases; bases outside gene matches: 3. CDR3 size: 15 residues. From germline, CDR1 is KGHDR and CDR2 SFDVKD. This CDR3 is CATSEPGQGNEKLFF. CDR3 nucleotides: TGTGCCACCAGTGAACCGGGACAGGGTAATGAAAAACTGTTTTTT.

This clonotype was picked up many times. V and J are TRBV18 and TRBJ2-3, with 9 bases fitting TRBD1. CDR3 size: 18 residues. V dropped 3 bases and J dropped 0; count of bases not matched to a gene: 10. CDR1 is KGHSH, CDR2 LQKENI, per germline. CDR3 nucleotide sequence: TGTGCCAGCTCACCTAGACTCCGGGACAGGGCTAGCACAGATACGCAGTATTTT. It yields the protein CASSPRLRDRASTDTQYF.

This clonotype has a handful of counts. The chain uses TRBV28 and TRBJ1-6; 8 bases match TRBD1. The V and J ends lost 1 base and 9 bases, in that order; junction bases with no gene match: 14. There are 18 residues in the CDR3. Germline lookup yields CDR1 MDHEN and CDR2 SYDVKM. The CDR3 DNA reads TGTGCCAGCAGTTTATTACCAGGGACCCAGGGGGCGAGTTCACCCCTCCACTTT. It encodes CASSLLPGTQGASSPLHF.

This chain links TRBV6-2 or TRBV6-3 with TRBJ2-7; a weak D match, TRBD2 (6 bases). This CDR3 is built from 15 residues. V lost 4 bases to trimming and J lost 3 bases, with 16 bases between them. Germline CDR1 MNHEY, CDR2 SVGEGT. The CDR3 DNA reads as TGTGCCAGCAGTTCTCCGGGACTGGTTCTCTACGAGCAGTACTTC. It translates to CASSSPGLVLYEQYF.

This clonotype was seen a handful of times. The rearrangement uses TRBV19 and TRBJ2-2; D is unresolved. This CDR3 is 13 amino acids long. The ends were cut back, 3 bases at V and 4 bases at J, with 6 bases in the middle. Germline CDR1 reads LNHDA; CDR2 reads SQIVND (reference sequence). The chain's CDR3 is CASSMGFTGELFF. CDR3 sequence (DNA): TGTGCCAGTAGTATGGGGTTCACCGGGGAGCTGTTTTTT.

The chain uses TRBV4-2 and TRBJ2-1; D call uncertain. CDR1 is LGHNA and CDR2 is YNFKEQ in the germline V gene. V was cut by 4 bases and J by 0 bases, with 10 bases left in between. The CDR3 is 15 residues long. Here the CDR3 DNA reads TGTGCCAGCAGCCTGCAGGCCAGCTCCTACAATGAGCAGTTCTTC. This translates into CASSLQASSYNEQFF.

This clonotype showed up many times. The chain has TRBV28 and TRBJ2-7, with a possible D match to TRBD1 (5 bases). The CDR3 has 13 amino acids. Germline V gene sequence: CDR1 MDHEN, CDR2 SYDVKM. Deletions cut 5 bases from V and 2 bases from J, with 10 bases between. The CDR3 region is CASSPLTAYEQYF. CDR3 in DNA: TGTGCCAGCAGTCCCTTGACAGCCTACGAGCAGTACTTC.

This sequence joins TRBV14 and TRBJ1-2, with D possibly being TRBD1 (5 bases). In germline, CDR1 is SGHDN, CDR2 FVKESK. V shed 1 base and J shed 4 bases, with 10 bases lying between them. The CDR3 covers 14 residues. CDR3 sequence (DNA): TGTGCCAGCAGCCAAGCGGGACTATCCTATGGCTACACCTTC. Translating it yields CASSQAGLSYGYTF.

This clonotype was observed many times. The chain joins TRBV5-1 to TRBJ2-1, with 12 bases identical to TRBD1. The CDR3 runs 15 residues. J lost 7 bases, V lost 3 bases, and 5 bases had no gene match. Per germline, CDR1 SGHRS and CDR2 YFSETQ. CDR3 region: CASSSLGQGANEQFF. In DNA form, the CDR3 reads TGCGCCAGCAGCTCTCTGGGACAGGGGGCTAATGAGCAGTTCTTC.

In this sample, this clonotype turned up a few times. The chain combines TRBV6-2 or TRBV6-3 with TRBJ1-4; a weak D match, TRBD1 (6 bases). The V and J ends lost 6 bases and 12 bases respectively, with 23 bases between them. The length of the CDR3 is 15 residues. Germline CDR1 and CDR2: MNHEY and SVGEGT. The CDR3 protein is CASRSFAGAQTELFF. The DNA of the CDR3 is TGTGCCAGCAGATCATTCGCGGGGGCCCAAACGGAACTGTTTTTT.

This chain connects TRBV24-1 to TRBJ2-1; 13 bases fit TRBD2. The CDR3 sequence is 17 residues long. With V trimmed by 2 bases and J by 7 bases, 7 bases remained unmatched. The V gene's germline CDR1 is KGHDR and CDR2 SFDVKD. This CDR3 reads CATSDYRTSGRGNEQFF. The CDR3, as DNA: TGTGCCACCAGTGATTACCGGACTAGCGGGAGAGGAAATGAGCAGTTCTTC.

The chain recombines TRBV27 with TRBJ2-2; perhaps TRBD2 as D (5 bases). V was cut by 4 bases and J by 0 bases, with 9 bases left in between. Looked up from germline, CDR1 is MNHEY and CDR2 is SMNVEV (reference sequence). This CDR3 is 15 amino acids long. In nucleotides, the CDR3 is TGTGCCAGCAGTTCTAGCCCCGCGAACACCGGGGAGCTGTTTTTT. It is translated as CASSSSPANTGELFF.

The table lists this clonotype with many counts. This chain uses TRBV28 with TRBJ2-7, with a tentative D call TRBD1 (6 bases). CDR3 length: 12 residues. V lost 7 bases to trimming and J lost 4 bases, with 11 bases between them. Germline CDR1 is MDHEN and CDR2 is SYDVKM. CDR3 coding DNA: TGTGCCAGCAATGTCGGACAGTACGAGCAGTACTTC. Encoded protein: CASNVGQYEQYF. Combining the CDR3 with reference TRBV28 and TRBJ2-7 gives the whole variable domain DVKVTQSSRYLVKRTGEKVFLECVQDMDHENMFWYRQDPGLGLRLIYFSYDVKMKEKGDIPEGYSVSREKKERFSLILESASTNQTSMYLCASNVGQYEQYFGPGTRLTVT.

The table lists this clonotype with many counts. This chain joins TRBV18 and TRBJ1-2; 11 nucleotides agree with TRBD1. V lost 2 bases and J lost 7; bases outside the gene matches: 6. The CDR3 has 15 amino acids. From germline, CDR1 is KGHSH and CDR2 LQKENI. The CDR3: CASSPGTGGSGGYTF. The CDR3 DNA reads TGTGCCAGCTCACCAGGGACAGGGGGAAGTGGTGGCTACACCTTC.

This clonotype appeared a few times. V and J are TRBV24-1 and TRBJ2-2; 13 nucleotides align to TRBD2. The germline V gene encodes CDR1 KGHDR and CDR2 SFDVKD. The CDR3 runs 19 residues. The ends lost 2 bases at V and 2 bases at J; junction bases unmatched: 7. CDR3 region: CATSDSRTSGSVNTGELFF. In DNA form, the CDR3 reads TGTGCCACCAGTGATTCTCGGACTAGCGGGAGTGTAAACACCGGGGAGCTGTTTTTT.

This clonotype was observed at least ten times. The chain uses TRBV7-9 and TRBJ2-5; D is unresolved. Trimming took 2 bases from V and 1 from J, leaving 8 bases between them. Germline CDR1 and CDR2: SEHNR and FQNEAQ (reference sequence). This CDR3 is 14 amino acids long. The CDR3 is CASSLSVSQETQYF. The CDR3 region has the DNA TGTGCCAGCAGCTTATCAGTCAGCCAAGAGACCCAGTACTTC. Based on the CDR3 plus reference TRBV7-9 and TRBJ2-5, the full variable domain is DTGVSQNPRHKITKRGQNVTFRCDPISEHNRLYWYRQTLGQGPEFLTYFQNEAQLEKSRLLSDRFSAERPKGSFSTLEIQRTEQGDSAMYLCASSLSVSQETQYFGPGTRLLVL.

This clonotype was picked up a small number of times. This chain uses TRBV6-9 with TRBJ2-1; TRBD2 matches at 7 bases. The length of the CDR3 is 15 residues. V lost 4 bases and J lost 6; bases outside the gene matches: 9. The germline gives CDR1 MNHGY, CDR2 SVAAGI. The CDR3 loop reads CASSLQAGLANEQFF. CDR3 sequence (DNA): TGTGCCAGCAGTTTACAAGCGGGGCTGGCCAATGAGCAGTTCTTC.

This chain uses TRBV7-9 with TRBJ1-2; D may be TRBD1 (6 bases). Germline loops: CDR1 SEHNR, CDR2 FQNEAQ (reference sequence). The CDR3 sequence is 16 residues long. V lost 3 bases to trimming and J lost 2 bases, with 16 bases between them. CDR3 loop: CASSLVGGLANYGYTF. CDR3 sequence (DNA): TGTGCCAGCAGCTTGGTTGGGGGCCTGGCGAACTATGGCTACACCTTC.

The V gene is TRBV28, the J gene TRBJ1-6, with D maybe TRBD1 (5 bases). V lost 1 base and J lost 6, with 13 bases in between. There are 16 residues in the CDR3. The germline V gene has CDR1 MDHEN and CDR2 SYDVKM. CDR3: CASSLYSGLTNSPLHF. The CDR3, as DNA: TGTGCCAGCAGTTTATACTCGGGACTGACTAATTCACCCCTCCACTTT.

This clonotype was picked up many times. The V call is TRBV18, the J call TRBJ2-1, with 14 bases matching TRBD2. The CDR3 runs 16 residues. Germline assignment: CDR1 KGHSH and CDR2 LQKENI. J lost 9 bases, V lost 5 bases, and 9 bases had no gene match. Here the CDR3 reads CASSSGLAGDRGEQFF. CDR3 in DNA: TGTGCCAGCTCATCGGGACTAGCGGGAGATAGGGGTGAGCAGTTCTTC.

This clonotype was found many times. The chain joins TRBV18 to TRBJ1-1; perhaps TRBD1 as D (6 bases). Trimming took off 5 bases at V and 0 bases at J, with 7 bases between the two ends. CDR3 size: 13 residues. Germline-derived CDR1 and CDR2 are KGHSH and LQKENI. Here the CDR3 reads CASSRTVNTEAFF. In DNA form, the CDR3 reads TGTGCCAGCTCAAGGACAGTGAACACTGAAGCTTTCTTT.

The sample holds many counts of this clonotype. The chain carries TRBV20-1 and TRBJ1-5; no firm D call. V was shortened by 0 bases and J by 6 bases, with 9 bases between the two germline ends. Germline assignment: CDR1 DFQATT and CDR2 SNEGSKA (reference sequence). The CDR3 consists of 13 residues. The CDR3, as DNA: TGCAGTGCTAGAGATTTTGTAGGTCAGCCCCAGCATTTT. It specifies CSARDFVGQPQHF.

This clonotype has at least ten counts. The J gene is TRBJ2-1, the V gene TRBV30; tentatively, D is TRBD1 (6 bases). V was cut by 5 bases and J by 0 bases, with 14 bases left in between. This CDR3 region has 15 residues. Germline values: CDR1 GTSNPN, CDR2 SVGIG (reference sequence). The chain's CDR3 is CAWDIDRSSYNEQFF. The CDR3 DNA reads TGTGCCTGGGATATCGACAGGAGCTCCTACAATGAGCAGTTCTTC.

This clonotype was seen many times. The chain joins TRBV15 to TRBJ2-1, with D possibly being TRBD1 (5 bases). The CDR3 loop spans 15 amino acids. Germline V gene sequence: CDR1 LNHNV, CDR2 YYDKDF (reference sequence). V shed 0 bases and J shed 3 bases, with 9 bases lying between them. Here the CDR3 DNA reads TGTGCCACCAGCAGAGATACAGGAAACTACAATGAGCAGTTCTTC. Its protein product is CATSRDTGNYNEQFF.

This clonotype came up a few times. The chain uses TRBV20-1 and TRBJ2-1, with unresolved D. Trimming removed 3 bases at V and 0 bases at J, with 9 bases between. This CDR3 region has 14 residues. The germline gives CDR1 DFQATT, CDR2 SNEGSKA (reference sequence). Written as DNA, the CDR3 is TGCAGTGCTAGGAGGTATAACTCCTACAATGAGCAGTTCTTC. Its protein product is CSARRYNSYNEQFF.

The rearrangement links TRBV25-1 to TRBJ1-2; 9 bases align to TRBD1. The germline V gene has CDR1 MGHDK and CDR2 SYGVNS. V lost 8 bases and J lost 3; bases outside the gene matches: 4. The CDR3 consists of 13 residues. The chain's CDR3 is CASGRTGDYGYTF. The CDR3 DNA reads as TGTGCCAGCGGGCGGACAGGGGACTATGGCTACACCTTC.

This clonotype was picked up many times. The J gene is TRBJ2-7, the V gene TRBV3-1; 9 nucleotides match TRBD1. Unmatched junction bases numbered 9, after V lost 5 bases and J lost 4 bases. This CDR3 is built from 15 residues. Germline loops: CDR1 LGHDT, CDR2 YNNKEL (reference sequence). The CDR3 coding sequence is TGTGCCAGCAGCGACTCCGGGACAGGGATTTACGAGCAGTACTTC. Residues: CASSDSGTGIYEQYF.